The present T cell receptor (beta chain) was sequenced within a study of T-cell reconstitution after alpha-beta-depleted transplantation in children. V lost 2 bases and J lost 0; bases outside the gene matches: 0. The CDR3 extends over 15 amino acids. CDR1 and CDR2 from the germline V gene are SGHRS and YFSETQ. This clonotype was observed at least ten times. Its antigen remains unknown. Preparing the TCRbeta library involved the use of unique molecular identifiers. TCRdb re-called the PCR reads with MiXCR, one entry per CDR3 protein. The table has 330,000 or so distinct CDR3 sequences, around 7.1% seen once. Overall study findings and caveats: It was surviving recipient T cells and thymic progenitors that gave some patients high TCRbeta diversity at day 60. Reported findings indicate that, about two months after transplant, alpha-beta T cells came from several hundred expanded clones, which were derived from non-depleted graft cells. By one year post-transplant, T-cell counts and diversity largely arose from T cells that were newly produced.

Sequencing was performed on peripheral blood, taken 360 days after TCRalphabeta/CD19-depleted stem cell transplant. The TCR comes from a female patient aged 2 to 10 who had a stem cell transplant for Fanconi anemia, so the T cells may come from the graft donor. This chain joins TRBV5-1 and TRBJ2-2; 8 nucleotides align to TRBD1. CDR3 sequence reads: CASSLQGANTGELFF. In nucleotides, the CDR3 is TGCGCCAGCAGCTTACAGGGGGCGAACACCGGGGAGCTGTTTTTT. Looking up the rest from reference TRBV5-1 and TRBJ2-2 gives the full variable domain: KAGVTQTPRYLIKTRGQQVTLSCSPISGHRSVSWYQQTPGQGLQFLFEYFSETQRNKGNFPGRFSGRQFSNSRSEMNVSTLELGDSALYLCASSLQGANTGELFFGEGSRLTVL.